The source of this T cell receptor beta chain is a study of shared clonotypes between healthy human individuals. The overall study: Used for every donor were three CD4 naive, three CD4 memory, two CD8 naive and one CD8 memory plate.

Deep was the level used in running the assay. Profiled with immunoSEQ multiplex PCR; TCRdb holds only in-frame clones, not every one. Of about 2.1 million clones listed, 85% to 95% were seen once; the top ten hold under 2%. Naive CD8 populations comprised CD45RO-negative cells positively selected for CCR7, excluding terminally differentiated effector memory CD45RA+ cells. Every contributor of samples was a Caucasian grown-up residing in Nashville, Tennessee. On this clone: What it binds is not known.

Whole-study findings and limits: Naive subsets generally exceeded memory subsets in estimated richness.

Germline assignment: CDR1 SGDLS and CDR2 YYNGEE. Deletions cut 0 bases from V and 3 bases from J, with 13 bases between. The CDR3 has 15 amino acids. Sequencing was performed on naive CD8+ T cells from PBMCs. The gene calls are TRBV9 and TRBJ2-7; maybe TRBD1 (5 bases). The sequence was collected from a man in his late teens or twenties in good health. Some clones in this sample may be carry-over from other donors' samples. The CDR3 DNA reads TGTGCCAGCAGCGTAGCTGGGGCCGCAGGCTACGAGCAGTACTTC. As protein: CASSVAGAAGYEQYF. Filled out from reference TRBV9 and TRBJ2-7, the complete variable domain reads DSGVTQTPKHLITATGQRVTLRCSPRSGDLSVYWYQQSLDQGLQFLIQYYNGEERAKGNILERFSAQQFPDLHSELNLSSLELGDSALYFCASSVAGAAGYEQYFGPGTRLTVT.